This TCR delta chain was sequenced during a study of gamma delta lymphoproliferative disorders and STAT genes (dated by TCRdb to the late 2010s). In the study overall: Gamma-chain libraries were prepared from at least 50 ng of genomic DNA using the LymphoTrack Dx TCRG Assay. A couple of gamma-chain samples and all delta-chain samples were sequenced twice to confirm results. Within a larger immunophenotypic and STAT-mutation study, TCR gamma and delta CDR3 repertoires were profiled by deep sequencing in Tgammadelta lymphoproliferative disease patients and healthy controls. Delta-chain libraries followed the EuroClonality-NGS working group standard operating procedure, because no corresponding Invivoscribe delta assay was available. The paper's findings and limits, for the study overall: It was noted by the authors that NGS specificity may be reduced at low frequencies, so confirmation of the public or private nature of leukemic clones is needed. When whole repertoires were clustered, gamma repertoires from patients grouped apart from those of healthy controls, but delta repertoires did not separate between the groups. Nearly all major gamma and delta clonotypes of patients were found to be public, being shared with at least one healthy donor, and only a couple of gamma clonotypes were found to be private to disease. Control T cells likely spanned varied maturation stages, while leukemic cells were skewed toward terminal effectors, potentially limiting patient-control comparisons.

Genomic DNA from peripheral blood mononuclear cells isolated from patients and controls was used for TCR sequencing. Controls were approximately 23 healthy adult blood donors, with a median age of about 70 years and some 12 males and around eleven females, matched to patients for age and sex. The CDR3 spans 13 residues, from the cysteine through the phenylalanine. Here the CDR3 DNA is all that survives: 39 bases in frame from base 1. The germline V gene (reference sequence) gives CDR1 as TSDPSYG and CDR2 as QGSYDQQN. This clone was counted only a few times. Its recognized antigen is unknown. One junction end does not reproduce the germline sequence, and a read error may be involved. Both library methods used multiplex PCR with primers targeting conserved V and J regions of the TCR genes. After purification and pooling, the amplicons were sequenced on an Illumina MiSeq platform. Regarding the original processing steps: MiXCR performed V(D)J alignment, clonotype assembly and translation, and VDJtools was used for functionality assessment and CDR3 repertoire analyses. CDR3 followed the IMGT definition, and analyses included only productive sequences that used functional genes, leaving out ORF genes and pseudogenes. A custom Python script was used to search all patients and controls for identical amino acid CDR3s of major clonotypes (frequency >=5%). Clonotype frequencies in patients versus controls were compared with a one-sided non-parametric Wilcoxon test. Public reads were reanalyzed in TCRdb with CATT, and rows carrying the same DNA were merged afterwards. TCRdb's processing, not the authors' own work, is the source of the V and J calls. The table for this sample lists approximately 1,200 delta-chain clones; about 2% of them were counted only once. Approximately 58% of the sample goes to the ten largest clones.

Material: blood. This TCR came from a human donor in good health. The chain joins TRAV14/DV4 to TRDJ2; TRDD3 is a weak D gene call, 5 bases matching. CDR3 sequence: CAMSDTGNTPLIF. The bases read TGTGCAATGAGTGATACAGGAAACACACCTCTTATCTTT.